The rows below give T cell receptor beta chains drawn from one sample of a study of response to subunit inactivated influenza vaccine. TCRdb re-analysed the RT-PCR reads in MiXCR, keeping a single row per CDR3 protein. This sample has roughly 500,000 distinct CDR3 sequences, with about 15% found just once. This specimen was CD4+ T cells sorted from PBMCs, taken less than 30 months after vaccination. The receptors derive from a man aged 50 to 69 who received an inactivated influenza vaccine. Each CDR3 is given with its conserved first and last residue. The D gene is left open where the match is weak. Some rows mark clone size as missing; the rest say once, few, many or name a class of expanded clone.

clone_size j_call d_call v_call cdr3_nt cdr3_aa
few TRBJ2-3 . TRBV28 TGTGCCAGCAGTTTTCACTTAGCGGAGAGCACAGATACGCAGTATTTT CASSFHLAESTDTQYF
few TRBJ1-2 . TRBV6-1 TGTGCCAGCAGGATGACTGCGAACTATGGCTACACCTTC CASRMTANYGYTF
few TRBJ2-5 . TRBV10-1 TGCGCCAGCAGTGAGTCGCTAGCACAAGAGACCCAGTACTTC CASSESLAQETQYF
few TRBJ1-1 . TRBV5-5 TGTGCCAGCAGCTTGGACAGGAGGACTGAAGCTTTCTTT CASSLDRRTEAFF
once TRBJ2-1 . TRBV28 TGTGCCAGCAGTTTACGGGCGACTCAGCAGTTCTTC CASSLRATQQFF
few TRBJ2-3 TRBD2 TRBV5-1 TGCGCCAGCCGCCGGGGAGGGCCCACAGATACGCAGTATTTT CASRRGGPTDTQYF
many TRBJ2-7 . TRBV7-8 TGTGCCAGCAGCCGTACCACTACAGTTTACGAGCAGTACTTC CASSRTTTVYEQYF
. TRBJ2-7 . TRBV7-2 TGTGCCAGCAGCCGGCGAAGGAGGGAGGGGGCGGAGCAGTACTTC CASSRRRREGAEQYF
few TRBJ2-3 TRBD1 TRBV6-1 TGTGCCAGCAGTGAAGCCGGAGGGACAGGGGGGTATTTT CASSEAGGTGGYF
. TRBJ1-2 TRBD1 TRBV10-3 TGTGCCGTAAGACCGGGACAGGAGGGTGGCTACACCTTC CAVRPGQEGGYTF
. TRBJ2-3 TRBD2 TRBV6-5 TGTGCCAGCAGTTCGACAGGACTAGCGCACACAGATACGCAGTATTTT CASSSTGLAHTDTQYF
. TRBJ2-2 TRBD2 TRBV3-1 TGTGCCAGCAGCCACGGCGGGAGGGCGAACACCGGGGAGCTGTTTTTT CASSHGGRANTGELFF
few TRBJ2-7 TRBD1 TRBV18 TGTGCCAGCTCACTAGGGGGACAGGGGGCCTCCTACGAGCAGTACTTC CASSLGGQGASYEQYF
many TRBJ2-4 TRBD2 TRBV6-2/TRBV6-3 TGTGCCAGCACAACTAGCGGGAGGCACGCCCTGAAAAACATTCAGTACTTC CASTTSGRHALKNIQYF
. TRBJ2-7 TRBD1 TRBV29-1 TGCAGCGTACGAAAAGGACAGGGGGCTTACGAGCAGTACTTC CSVRKGQGAYEQYF
few TRBJ2-7 . TRBV7-8 TGTGCCAGCAGCTTAGCGGGACCCACCTACGAGCAGTACTTC CASSLAGPTYEQYF
few TRBJ2-2 TRBD1 TRBV29-1 TGCAGCGTTGACACAGGGGCGAACACCGGGGAGCTGTTTTTT CSVDTGANTGELFF
many TRBJ2-1 TRBD2 TRBV7-2 TGTGCCAGCAGCATACTAGCGGGAGTCTACAATGAGCAGTTCTTC CASSILAGVYNEQFF
. TRBJ2-3 . TRBV27 TGTGCCAGCTCAATGGGCAGGGGAGGTTATACGCAGTATTTT CASSMGRGGYTQYF
few TRBJ2-4 . TRBV6-2/TRBV6-3 TGTGCCAGCAGTTATCTGAAAAACATTCAGTACTTC CASSYLKNIQYF
. TRBJ2-1 . TRBV20-1 TGCAGTGCTGAAATACTAGGCGGGGAAGTGATCTTAGAGCAGTTCTTC CSAEILGGEVILEQFF
few TRBJ2-3 . TRBV12-3/TRBV12-4 TGTGCCAGCAGTCCGCGGGTAGCGGCAGATACGCAGTATTTT CASSPRVAADTQYF
. TRBJ2-3 . TRBV20-1 TGCAGTGCTAGAGATGCTAGCACAGATACGCAGTATTTT CSARDASTDTQYF
. TRBJ2-5 . TRBV12-5 TGTGCTAGTGGTTTGGTTCCCGGGGAGACCCAGTACTTC CASGLVPGETQYF
. TRBJ2-1 . TRBV20-1 TGCAGTGCTAGAGCGGTGGGAGGTGAGCAGTTCTTC CSARAVGGEQFF
. TRBJ1-2 . TRBV6-2/TRBV6-3 TGTGCCAGCGGCGACAGTTCCCACTCTGGCTACACCTTC CASGDSSHSGYTF
few TRBJ2-2 TRBD2 TRBV20-1 TGCAGTGCTAGAGATAGCGGGAGGGCCGTCAGCGGGGAGCTGTTTTTT CSARDSGRAVSGELFF
. TRBJ1-2 . TRBV18 TGTGCCAGCTCACCAACGGGACTACGTACGGGGGGCTACACCTTC CASSPTGLRTGGYTF
few TRBJ1-5 TRBD1 TRBV6-1 TGTGCCAGCAGTGCTCGGGGACAGGGGGGGCAGCCCCAGCATTTT CASSARGQGGQPQHF
. TRBJ2-4 . TRBV12-3/TRBV12-4 TGTGCCAGCAGTTTAGCGGCTATAGCCAAAAACATTCAGTACTTC CASSLAAIAKNIQYF
few TRBJ2-3 . TRBV15 TGTGCCACCAGCAGAGTTTGGGGACCGCGCACAGATACGCAGTATTTT CATSRVWGPRTDTQYF
few TRBJ2-1 . TRBV29-1 TGCAGCGTTGGTCTTTTTCTCGGCTCCAGTGAGCAGTTCTTC CSVGLFLGSSEQFF
. TRBJ2-5 TRBD1 TRBV7-2 TGTGCCAGCAGCCCAGAAGGGGGCCAGTGGGAGACCCAGTACTTC CASSPEGGQWETQYF
few TRBJ1-1 TRBD1 TRBV18 TGTGCCAGCTCACCAGTGAGGGGGCATGAGGACACTGAAGCTTTCTTT CASSPVRGHEDTEAFF
. TRBJ2-7 . TRBV6-5 TGTGCCAGCAGTTCGACAGGACTATTCTACGAGCAGTACTTC CASSSTGLFYEQYF